This TCR beta chain is from a study of blood T cell repertoires in COVID-19. Overall study context: The United States, Italy and Spain supplied acute and convalescent COVID-19 samples. From T cells, B-cell-depleted T cells, or PBMCs came the material, which was cDNA or gDNA.

Original processing methods: Amplifying reference gene primers gave estimates of nucleated cell counts. Some clones are missing from TCRdb's copy, which holds only in-frame ones; the method was immunoSEQ multiplex PCR. V and J calls and clone size are copied from that table; D and trimming were computed from the DNA. The sample lists around 83,000 clones; 75% to 90% were seen once. The V gene lost 6 bases and the J gene lost 0 bases, with 9 bases spanning the gap. The CDR3 contains 15 residues. Germline-derived CDR1 and CDR2 are ENHRY and SYGVKD. This chain links TRBV10-3 with TRBJ2-6, with D perhaps TRBD2 (5 bases). The source is a man aged 45-65 years with active or convalescent COVID-19. Sequencing was done on a sample of peripheral blood. Here the CDR3 reads CAIRDSRSGANVLTF. In DNA form, the CDR3 reads TGTGCCATCAGGGACTCCCGCTCTGGGGCCAACGTCCTGACTTTC.